This TCR beta chain was documented in a study of early T cells in non-severe SARS-CoV-2 infection. Background on the study: Chains from this unsorted whole-blood bulk RNA could not be paired.

Losses at the gene ends were 6 bases for V and 6 bases for J; bases not matched to a gene: 6. The length of the CDR3 is 12 residues. Germline V CDR1 and CDR2: DFQATT, SNEGSKA (reference sequence). Points from the study as a whole: CD4 and private specificities were missed by VDJdb matching, which favored anti-spike CD8 responses.

Researchers tagged individual cDNA molecules with unique molecular identifiers. TCRdb fed the 5' RACE reads into MiXCR, producing one record per CDR3 protein. This sample has fewer than 65,000 distinct CDR3 sequences; approximately 9.7% occur once, and the top ten carry 20% to 25%. Details on this clonotype: Its specificity is not known.

This clonotype was sampled from an adult who was a healthcare worker with PCR-confirmed SARS-CoV-2 infection or an uninfected control (not recorded which). V and J are TRBV20-1 and TRBJ2-3, with 7 bases matching TRBD1. The sample consisted of whole blood. CDR3 amino acids: CSAKGAADTQYF. CDR3 DNA: TGCAGTGCCAAGGGGGCGGCTGATACGCAGTATTTT.